The entry that follows covers one T cell receptor (beta chain) sequence. The antigen is not known. A far larger clone differs by one base, so this is likely a read error. The record originates from a study of regulatory T cells in long-lasting Graves disease. Overall study findings and caveats: TRBV28, TRBJ1-2 and TRBJ2-5 were favored in persistent disease.

Arm-PCR of CDR3 regions and iRepertoire HTBI primers were the basis on which TCR beta libraries were built. Using its own MiXCR run on the multiplex PCR reads, TCRdb lists one record per CDR3 protein. The table lists approximately 480,000 distinct CDR3 sequences, 15% to 20% of them singletons. The CDR3 loop spans 20 amino acids. V lost 1 base to trimming and J lost 2 bases; unmatched junction nucleotides: 14. The germline CDR1 and CDR2 sequences are SGHTA and FQGNSA. The time point is: newly diagnosed GD, antithyroid drugs for less than 3 months. PBMC-derived RNA was used for the TCR library. The sample was also reused in another study, on T cells in Graves' hyperthyroidism and ophthalmopathy. That source reports: Uncontrolled infection, other autoimmune disease, pregnancy or lactation barred patients from enrollment.

Here the sequenced sample was peripheral blood mononuclear cells (PBMCs), taken at new diagnosis, from a patient treated with antithyroid drugs. The receptor was isolated from a man between 40 and 49 years old with Graves disease. The chain couples TRBV7-2 to TRBJ2-3; 11 bases fit TRBD2. The chain's CDR3 is CASSLVAASGRTHPTDTQYF. DNA of the CDR3: TGTGCCAGCAGCTTAGTCGCGGCTAGCGGGAGGACCCACCCCACAGATACGCAGTATTTT.